This is a list of T cell receptor beta chains from one sample in a study of PD-1 blockade in classical Hodgkin lymphoma. The method was immunoSEQ multiplex PCR; TCRdb's version includes in-frame clones alone and lacks a portion of them. The table records some 43,000 clones, approximately 90% of them present only once. The input for sequencing was peripheral blood mononuclear cells (PBMCs), taken before the second cycle of nivolumab. These receptors all come from a human donor with classical Hodgkin lymphoma. The CDR3 runs from the conserved cysteine through the conserved F or W. A D gene is named only where the DNA matches it firmly. Clone size is not always given. Where it is, it says once, few, many or a class for expanded clones.

d_gene,v_gene,j_gene,len,abundance,CDR3nt,CDR3aa
-,TRBV19,TRBJ2-5,14,-,TGTGCCAGTAGTATTGGGGCGATACGGGAGACCCAGTACTTC,CASSIGAIRETQYF
-,TRBV5-1,TRBJ2-7,14,-,TGCGCCAGCAGACTAGGCAGGGCGGCCTACGAGCAGTACTTC,CASRLGRAAYEQYF
TRBD1,TRBV6-1,TRBJ2-1,15,few,TGTGCCAGCAGCATCGTAAGGGGGCATGGGAATGAGCAGTTCTTC,CASSIVRGHGNEQFF
TRBD1,TRBV7-2,TRBJ2-4,18,-,TGTGCCAGCAGCTTAGTGGGGACAGGGAGTGTGACCAAAAACATTCAGTACTTC,CASSLVGTGSVTKNIQYF
-,TRBV5-1,TRBJ2-3,15,-,TGCGCCAGCAGCAGGGAGGCACAGGGCGTAGATACGCAGTATTTT,CASSREAQGVDTQYF
TRBD1,TRBV18,TRBJ1-4,17,-,TGTGCCAGCTCACCTATGGGACAGCTCGCAACTAATGAAAAACTGTTTTTT,CASSPMGQLATNEKLFF
-,TRBV10-2,TRBJ2-6,20,few,TGCGCCAGCAGTGAGTCGTTTTCGGGGCTCTTGAACTCTGGGGCCAACGTCCTGACTTTC,CASSESFSGLLNSGANVLTF
-,TRBV7-8,TRBJ1-3,15,-,TGTGCCAGCAGCTTAGGTGGGGGCTCTGGAAACACCATATATTTT,CASSLGGGSGNTIYF
TRBD1,TRBV7-2,TRBJ1-5,15,few,TGTGCCAGCAGCACCACAGGGGCGGGCAATCAGCCCCAGCATTTT,CASSTTGAGNQPQHF
-,TRBV5-1,TRBJ1-6,16,-,TGCGCCAGCAGCTTAGCGGGGCGGGGATGGGATTCACCCCTCCACTTT,CASSLAGRGWDSPLHF
TRBD2,TRBV7-3,TRBJ2-3,16,once,TGTGCCAGCAGCTTAAGGGGCGGGAGGCAGGCAGATACGCAGTATTTT,CASSLRGGRQADTQYF
-,TRBV7-9,TRBJ1-1,15,-,TGTGCCAGCAGCGCCCCAGGATTCGTCTACACTGAAGCTTTCTTT,CASSAPGFVYTEAFF
-,TRBV28,TRBJ1-4,13,-,TGTGCCAGCAGTTTCAGGGGAGGTGAAAAACTGTTTTTT,CASSFRGGEKLFF
TRBD1,TRBV27,TRBJ1-2,13,once,TGTGCCAGCAGTCCCGGGACAGTTCGTGGCTACACCTTC,CASSPGTVRGYTF
-,TRBV27,TRBJ1-4,14,-,TGTGCCAGCAGTTTATCAGGATTTAATGAAAAACTGTTTTTT,CASSLSGFNEKLFF
TRBD1,TRBV19,TRBJ2-3,16,-,TGTGCCAGTAGCACCCCGGGACAGGGGAGGCCAGATACGCAGTATTTT,CASSTPGQGRPDTQYF
-,TRBV2,TRBJ2-7,15,-,TGTGCCAGCAGTGGGCGGGACACCTTGAGCTACGAGCAGTACTTC,CASSGRDTLSYEQYF
-,TRBV14,TRBJ2-7,11,few,TGTGCCAGCAGCCAGCACTACGAGCAGTACTTC,CASSQHYEQYF
-,TRBV7-8,TRBJ1-4,13,-,TGTGCCAGCAGCTTACAGGGCAATGAAAAACTGTTTTTT,CASSLQGNEKLFF
TRBD2,TRBV19,TRBJ2-3,17,-,TGTGCCAGTAGTATTGGCGGGGGGGGATCTAGCACAGATACGCAGTATTTT,CASSIGGGGSSTDTQYF
-,TRBV15,TRBJ1-6,14,-,TGTGCCACCAGCATCCTGAGGGGAAATTCACCCCTCCACTTT,CATSILRGNSPLHF
-,TRBV18,TRBJ2-3,12,-,TGTGCCAGCTCACGTTCGGCGGATACGCAGTATTTT,CASSRSADTQYF
-,TRBV19,TRBJ2-3,14,-,TGTGCCAGTTCACAGGGTGGGGCCACAGATACGCAGTATTTT,CASSQGGATDTQYF
-,TRBV4-2,TRBJ1-1,14,-,TGTGCCAGCAGCCAAGGGGCAGCGAACACTGAAGCTTTCTTT,CASSQGAANTEAFF
TRBD1,TRBV15,TRBJ2-7,14,-,TGTGCCACCAGCAGAGGAGGGGGCGGGTACGAGCAGTACTTC,CATSRGGGGYEQYF
TRBD1,TRBV27,TRBJ1-1,14,few,TGTGCCAGCAGTCCGGGACAGGGGCTAGTGGTAGCTTTCTTT,CASSPGQGLVVAFF
-,TRBV7-2,TRBJ2-3,15,few,TGTGCCAGCAGCTTAGACCCCAGGAGCACAGATACGCAGTATTTT,CASSLDPRSTDTQYF
-,TRBV2,TRBJ2-2,15,-,TGTGCCAGCAGTGAAGGGCAGACGAACACCGGGGAGCTGTTTTTT,CASSEGQTNTGELFF
TRBD2,TRBV28,TRBJ2-3,19,-,TGTGCCAGCAACCCTGCGGGCGCGGGAGGGATAGGAGGCACAGATACGCAGTATTTT,CASNPAGAGGIGGTDTQYF
-,TRBV27,TRBJ1-3,14,-,TGTGCCAGCAGTTCCGGTTACTCTGGAAACACCATATATTTT,CASSSGYSGNTIYF
TRBD2,TRBV2,TRBJ2-3,16,-,TGTGCCAGCACTCCCGCGGGACTATTTAGCACAGATACGCAGTATTTT,CASTPAGLFSTDTQYF
TRBD1,TRBV6-5,TRBJ1-4,16,few,TGTGCCAGCAGTTATTCCTCCGGGACAGGGCATGAAAAACTGTTTTTT,CASSYSSGTGHEKLFF
-,TRBV10-3,TRBJ1-5,15,-,TGTGCCATCAGCCTCGGGAGAAATAGCAATCAGCCCCAGCATTTT,CAISLGRNSNQPQHF
-,TRBV27,TRBJ1-5,17,few,TGTGCCAGCAGTCCCAATCGCCTTACAGTGGCCAATCAGCCCCAGCATTTT,CASSPNRLTVANQPQHF
-,TRBV28,TRBJ2-7,13,-,TGTGCCAGCAGTTTCCCTACTTTCCGGCTGCAGTACTTC,CASSFPTFRLQYF
TRBD2,TRBV7-8,TRBJ2-1,17,-,TGTGCCAGCAGCTTAGTTGGGCGGCTAGCGGGGGGCAATGAGCAGTTCTTC,CASSLVGRLAGGNEQFF
-,TRBV18,TRBJ2-5,13,-,TGTGCCAGCTCACCCAACTACCAAGAGACCCAGTACTTC,CASSPNYQETQYF
TRBD2,TRBV11-2,TRBJ2-3,13,-,TGTGCCAGCCTGAGCGGGGGCACAGATACGCAGTATTTT,CASLSGGTDTQYF
-,TRBV19,TRBJ1-2,12,-,TGTGCCAGTAGTACACTTAACTATGGCTACACCTTC,CASSTLNYGYTF